The 25 T cell receptor beta chains below were found in one sample sequenced in a study of blood T cell repertoires in COVID-19. Assay: immunoSEQ multiplex PCR; the TCRdb copy retains only in-frame clones and omits some. The table lists about 63,000 clones, about 76% of them singletons. Sample: peripheral blood. These receptors came from a woman over 75 with acute or convalescent COVID-19.

The chain uses TRBV5-1 and TRBJ2-1, with D unclear. V lost 0 bases and J lost 1, with 5 bases in between. CDR1 is SGHRS, CDR2 YFSETQ, per germline. This CDR3 has 14 amino acids. The CDR3 DNA is TGCGCCAGCAGCTTGGTGGCATCCTACAATGAGCAGTTCTTC. Its protein product is CASSLVASYNEQFF.

The gene calls are TRBV12-3 or TRBV12-4 and TRBJ2-7; 13 bases map to TRBD2. The CDR3 has 12 residues. The V segment lost 8 bases and the J segment 9 bases; nucleotides outside the gene matches: 4. Here the CDR3 DNA reads TGTGCCAGCGGACTAGCGGGAGCTCGGCAGTACTTC. Translating gives CASGLAGARQYF.

The chain carries TRBV5-1 and TRBJ2-2; TRBD2 might be the D (6 bases). Between the trimmed V and J ends, which lost 3 bases and 0 bases, there was a span of 15 bases. The germline V gene encodes CDR1 SGHRS and CDR2 YFSETQ. The CDR3 extends over 17 amino acids. The DNA of the CDR3 is TGCGCCAGCAGCTATGCGGGACGGATGGCGAACACCGGGGAGCTGTTTTTT. It is translated as CASSYAGRMANTGELFF.

CDR3 DNA sequence: TGCGCCAGCAGCTTGGCCGCGGTAACCGGGGAGCTGTTTTTT. Translating it yields CASSLAAVTGELFF. The chain couples TRBV5-1 to TRBJ2-2; D unresolved. The CDR3 runs 14 residues. The V and J ends lost 0 bases and 5 bases respectively, with 8 bases between them. Germline loops: CDR1 SGHRS, CDR2 YFSETQ.

V usage is TRBV19 and J usage is TRBJ2-2; the match to TRBD1 covers 9 bases. J gave up 6 bases and V 6 bases, and 11 bases lay outside the gene matches. Germline V lookup: CDR1 LNHDA, CDR2 SQIVND (reference sequence). The length of the CDR3 is 16 residues. CDR3 sequence (DNA): TGTGCCAGTAGGGTCCCCGGGACAGGGTTTGCCGGGGAGCTGTTTTTT. It is translated as CASRVPGTGFAGELFF.

This rearrangement joins TRBV7-8 to TRBJ1-3; 9 positions agree with TRBD1. V lost 5 bases and J lost 0; bases outside the gene matches: 11. The CDR3 is made up of 18 amino acids. The germline V gene encodes CDR1 SGHVS and CDR2 FQNEAQ. The chain's CDR3 is CASSPPAGTGISGNTIYF. The CDR3 nucleotides read TGTGCCAGCAGCCCGCCGGCTGGGACAGGGATCTCTGGAAACACCATATATTTT.

There are a few counts of this clone. This sequence joins TRBV19 and TRBJ2-4, with 12 positions matching TRBD2. This CDR3 region has 17 residues. Germline values: CDR1 LNHDA, CDR2 SQIVND (reference sequence). J gave up 2 bases and V 3 bases, and 5 bases lay outside the gene matches. CDR3 bases: TGTGCCAGTAGTATTCAAGGGACTAGCGGGCCCAAAAACATTCAGTACTTC. It encodes CASSIQGTSGPKNIQYF.

The chain employs TRBV5-5 and TRBJ2-3, with 10 bases that match TRBD2. Germline CDR1 is SGHKS and CDR2 is YYEKEE (reference sequence). The CDR3 has 17 amino acids. V dropped 4 bases and J dropped 3; count of bases not matched to a gene: 11. CDR3 in amino acids: CASSPRIPSGSTDTQYF. The CDR3, as DNA: TGTGCCAGCAGCCCCCGCATACCTAGCGGGAGTACAGATACGCAGTATTTT.

This clone was counted a few times. The chain carries TRBV28 and TRBJ1-1, with D tentatively TRBD1 (6 bases). This CDR3 spans 15 amino acids. The V end lost 4 bases, the J end lost 1 base, and 13 bases lay between the germline ends. Germline loops: CDR1 MDHEN, CDR2 SYDVKM. The CDR3 sequence: CASSSLDRQNTEAFF. The CDR3 region has the DNA TGTGCCAGCAGTTCCCTTGACAGGCAGAACACTGAAGCTTTCTTT.

The chain recombines TRBV28 with TRBJ1-1; 9 nucleotides match TRBD1. The CDR3 totals 12 residues. The germline CDR1 and CDR2 sequences are MDHEN and SYDVKM. V was pared by 7 bases and J by 9 bases, with 6 bases of the junction left unmatched. The CDR3 region is CASTRGTGKAFF. CDR3 sequence (DNA): TGTGCCAGCACCCGAGGGACAGGGAAAGCTTTCTTT.

The rearrangement uses TRBV5-6 and TRBJ2-7; 16 bases agree with TRBD2. J gave up 0 bases and V 3 bases, and 6 bases lay outside the gene matches. Germline V lookup: CDR1 SGHDT, CDR2 YYEEEE. The CDR3 runs to 18 residues. CDR3 sequence: CASSSGLAGGGFSYEQYF. CDR3 bases: TGTGCCAGCAGCTCGGGACTAGCGGGAGGGGGCTTCTCCTACGAGCAGTACTTC.

The chain has TRBV19 and TRBJ1-1, with a weak D call TRBD1 (5 bases). The CDR3 contains 12 residues. Looked up from germline, CDR1 is LNHDA and CDR2 is SQIVND (reference sequence). Trimming took off 6 bases at V and 1 base at J, with 6 bases between the two ends. CDR3 bases: TGTGCCAGTAGAGACAGGAACACTGAAGCTTTCTTT. Translated: CASRDRNTEAFF.

The J gene is TRBJ2-1, the V gene TRBV6-2 or TRBV6-3; TRBD2 agrees at 10 bases. The germline V gene has CDR1 MNHEY and CDR2 SVGEGT. Trimming removed 0 bases from V and 4 bases from J; junction bases left unmatched: 3. The CDR3 consists of 16 residues. The CDR3 region is CASSYSASGRYNEQFF. In DNA form, the CDR3 reads TGTGCCAGCAGTTACTCGGCTAGCGGGAGATACAATGAGCAGTTCTTC.

The gene calls are TRBV2 and TRBJ2-3; unclear D gene. Germline CDR1 is SNHLY and CDR2 is FYNNEI. V was trimmed by 6 bases and J by 2 bases, leaving 3 bases between them. The CDR3 totals 11 residues. The CDR3 DNA is TGTGCCAGCAGCTACACAGATACGCAGTATTTT. It codes for CASSYTDTQYF.

V usage is TRBV5-1 and J usage is TRBJ1-6; D remains unclear. This CDR3 region has 14 residues. Germline CDR1 and CDR2: SGHRS and YFSETQ. Trimming removed 0 bases from V and 9 bases from J, with 10 bases in between. CDR3 sequence (DNA): TGCGCCAGCAGCTTGGCCATGGAGGGTTCACCCCTCCACTTT. Translated: CASSLAMEGSPLHF.

This chain uses TRBV27 with TRBJ1-6; maybe TRBD1 (6 bases). V was cut by 3 bases and J by 6 bases, with 9 bases left in between. The CDR3 extends over 14 amino acids. Per the germline V gene, CDR1 is MNHEY and CDR2 is SMNVEV (reference sequence). The CDR3 here is CASSFWGPNSPLHF. The CDR3 DNA follows: TGTGCCAGCAGTTTTTGGGGGCCTAATTCACCCCTCCACTTT.

The chain recombines TRBV10-3 with TRBJ2-7; 8 nucleotides agree with TRBD2. Germline loops: CDR1 ENHRY, CDR2 SYGVKD. V shed 4 bases, J shed 0 bases, and the junction held 2 bases outside the gene matches. This CDR3 contains 14 residues. CDR3 DNA: TGTGCCATCAGTGGGCTAGCGGGCTCCTACGAGCAGTACTTC. Translating gives CAISGLAGSYEQYF.

This chain uses TRBV5-1 with TRBJ1-4; D not resolved. The CDR3 has 14 amino acids. The ends were cut back, 4 bases at V and 2 bases at J, with 9 bases in the middle. Germline-derived CDR1 and CDR2 are SGHRS and YFSETQ. The CDR3 here is CASSPGGTNEKLFF. CDR3 sequence (DNA): TGCGCCAGCAGCCCCGGAGGGACTAATGAAAAACTGTTTTTT.

The chain joins TRBV5-1 to TRBJ1-2, with D hard to call. The CDR3 contains 15 residues. V was shortened by 0 bases and J by 5 bases, with 14 bases between the two germline ends. In germline, CDR1 is SGHRS, CDR2 YFSETQ. CDR3 region: CASSLDMAGWYGYTF. The CDR3 DNA follows: TGCGCCAGCAGCTTGGATATGGCAGGATGGTATGGCTACACCTTC.

The DNA of the CDR3 is TGTGCCAGCACCAGGGTCGCGGGAGGATACAATGAGCAGTTCTTC. This sequence encodes CASTRVAGGYNEQFF. V gene TRBV19 combines with J gene TRBJ2-1; TRBD2 matches 8 bases. The CDR3 has 15 amino acids. The V gene's germline CDR1 is LNHDA and CDR2 SQIVND (reference sequence). V shed 9 bases, J shed 4 bases, and the junction held 11 bases outside the gene matches.

This clone occurred a few times. The chain links TRBV5-6 to TRBJ2-1; D possibly corresponds to TRBD2 (6 bases). Germline V gene data show CDR1 as SGHDT and CDR2 as YYEEEE. The ends were cut back, 1 base at V and 4 bases at J, with 12 bases in the middle. The CDR3 runs 15 residues. CDR3 residues: CASSLMSGSYNEQFF. The CDR3 DNA reads TGTGCCAGCAGCTTGATGTCCGGGAGTTACAATGAGCAGTTCTTC.

The chain links TRBV5-4 to TRBJ1-5, with 12 nucleotides matching TRBD1. The ends lost 3 bases at V and 4 bases at J; junction bases unmatched: 5. The CDR3 covers 16 residues. Germline V CDR1 and CDR2: SGHNT, YYREEE (reference sequence). The CDR3 DNA sequence: TGTGCCAGCAGCTCGGGGGGACAGGGGGCAAATCAGCCCCAGCATTTT. Encoded protein: CASSSGGQGANQPQHF.

The chain couples TRBV5-4 to TRBJ2-5, with 8 bases matching TRBD2. The CDR3 is 16 amino acids. CDR1 and CDR2 from the germline V gene are SGHNT and YYREEE (reference sequence). Trimming took 9 bases from V and 0 from J; bases not matched to a gene: 13. This CDR3 reads CATVRREAPNQETQYF. The CDR3 DNA is TGTGCCACCGTTCGGCGGGAGGCCCCTAACCAAGAGACCCAGTACTTC.

The J gene is TRBJ2-1, the V gene TRBV14, with TRBD2 identical over 8 bases. V was pared by 1 base and J by 7 bases, with 9 bases of the junction left unmatched. The CDR3 loop spans 16 amino acids. Germline values: CDR1 SGHDN, CDR2 FVKESK. This chain's CDR3 is CASSQVAGTFRNEQFF. Here the CDR3 DNA reads TGTGCCAGCAGCCAAGTAGCGGGGACTTTCAGGAATGAGCAGTTCTTC.

The chain employs TRBV7-9 and TRBJ1-4; tentative D call: TRBD1 (6 bases). The V gene lost 5 bases and the J gene lost 2 bases, with 27 bases spanning the gap. The V gene's germline CDR1 is SEHNR and CDR2 FQNEAQ (reference sequence). The CDR3 is 20 residues long. The CDR3 spells CASSRRPHREFGETNEKLFF. CDR3 bases: TGTGCCAGCAGCAGACGACCACACAGGGAATTTGGAGAGACTAATGAAAAACTGTTTTTT. Supplemented by reference TRBV7-9 and TRBJ1-4, the full variable domain reads DTGVSQNPRHKITKRGQNVTFRCDPISEHNRLYWYRQTLGQGPEFLTYFQNEAQLEKSRLLSDRFSAERPKGSFSTLEIQRTEQGDSAMYLCASSRRPHREFGETNEKLFFGSGTQLSVL.